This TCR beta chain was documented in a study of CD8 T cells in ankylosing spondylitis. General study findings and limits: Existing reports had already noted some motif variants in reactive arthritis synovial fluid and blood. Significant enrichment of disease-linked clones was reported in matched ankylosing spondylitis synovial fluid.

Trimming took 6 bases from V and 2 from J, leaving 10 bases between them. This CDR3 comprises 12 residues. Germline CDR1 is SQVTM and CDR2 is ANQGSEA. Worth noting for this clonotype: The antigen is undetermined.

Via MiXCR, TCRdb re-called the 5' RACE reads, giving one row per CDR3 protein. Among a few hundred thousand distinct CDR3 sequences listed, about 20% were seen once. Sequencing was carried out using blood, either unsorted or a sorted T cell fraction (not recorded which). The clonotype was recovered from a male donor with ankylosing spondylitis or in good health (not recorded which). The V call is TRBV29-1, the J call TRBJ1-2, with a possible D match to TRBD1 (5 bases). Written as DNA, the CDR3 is TGCAGCGTAAGCAGGGAAAACTATGGCTACACCTTC. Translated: CSVSRENYGYTF.